This TCR beta chain came from a study of response to subunit inactivated influenza vaccine (dated by TCRdb to 2016 to 2019). Background for the entire study: Deep quantitative profiling of the T cell receptor repertoire was used in the study to follow responses to a trivalent subunit inactivated influenza vaccine. The paper as a whole reports these results and caveats: The authors proposed that each seasonal influenza vaccination may bring in only a limited number of new T cells.

Details on this clonotype: The target of this receptor is not known. Nothing much larger sits one base from this clone, and base qualities are not available.

Libraries were prepared through RT-PCR. TCRdb names Illumina HiSeq 2500 as the instrument used. Through fastp at Q25 and MiXCR, TCRdb rebuilt clones from the public reads, retaining in-frame beta chains. Here each entry gathers all rows of one CDR3 protein and keeps the most common genes and DNA. For this sample the table gives almost 600,000 distinct CDR3 sequences, of which less than 15% were detected only once. 11% of the sample is held by the ten biggest clonotypes. Looking up the germline V gene yields CDR1 MNHEY and CDR2 SVGEGT. After removal of 3 bases from V and 0 bases from J, the junction retains 4 bases not matched to a gene. From its cysteine to its phenylalanine, the CDR3 spans 15 amino acids. Only CDR3 DNA is held: 45 bases, read in frame from base 1.

This receptor was obtained from a man aged 50-60 years who received an inactivated influenza vaccine. Donor details come from another sample of the same person, matched by shared clones. The V gene is TRBV6-2 or TRBV6-3 and the J gene is TRBJ2-7, with 8 bases aligning to TRBD1. The material was PBMCs from blood, obtained 11 to 12 days after vaccination. The CDR3 region: CASSYAGGISYEQYF. The DNA reads TGTGCCAGCAGTTATGCAGGGGGCATCTCCTACGAGCAGTACTTC.